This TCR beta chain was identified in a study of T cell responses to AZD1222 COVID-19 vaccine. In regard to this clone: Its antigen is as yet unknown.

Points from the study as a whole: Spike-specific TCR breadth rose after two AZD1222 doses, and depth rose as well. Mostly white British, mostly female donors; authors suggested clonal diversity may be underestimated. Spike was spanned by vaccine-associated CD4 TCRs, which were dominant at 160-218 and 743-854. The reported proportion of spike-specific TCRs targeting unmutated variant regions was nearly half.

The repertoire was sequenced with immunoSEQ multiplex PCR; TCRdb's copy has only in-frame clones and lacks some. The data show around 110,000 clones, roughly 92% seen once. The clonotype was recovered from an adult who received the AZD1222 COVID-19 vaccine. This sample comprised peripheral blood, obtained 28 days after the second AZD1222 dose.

This CDR3 reads CASRFPRHHYEQYF. The CDR3 coding sequence is TGTGCCAGTAGGTTCCCGAGACACCACTACGAGCAGTACTTC. This chain joins TRBV19 and TRBJ2-7; D not resolved. Trimming took 6 bases from V and 3 from J, leaving 15 bases between them. The CDR3 is 14 residues long. Germline-derived CDR1 and CDR2 are LNHDA and SQIVND (reference sequence).